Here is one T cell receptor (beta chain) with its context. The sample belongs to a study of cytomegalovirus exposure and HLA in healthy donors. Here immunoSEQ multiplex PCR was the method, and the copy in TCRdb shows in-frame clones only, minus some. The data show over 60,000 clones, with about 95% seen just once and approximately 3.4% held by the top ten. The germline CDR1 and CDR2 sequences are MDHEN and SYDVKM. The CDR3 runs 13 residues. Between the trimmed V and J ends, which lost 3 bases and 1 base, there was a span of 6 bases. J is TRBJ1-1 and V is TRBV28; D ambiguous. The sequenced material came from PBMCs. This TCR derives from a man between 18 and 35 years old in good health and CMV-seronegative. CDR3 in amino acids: CASSFVENTEAFF. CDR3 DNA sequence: TGTGCCAGCAGTTTTGTAGAGAACACTGAAGCTTTCTTT. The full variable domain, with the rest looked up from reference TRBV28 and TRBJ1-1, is DVKVTQSSRYLVKRTGEKVFLECVQDMDHENMFWYRQDPGLGLRLIYFSYDVKMKEKGDIPEGYSVSREKKERFSLILESASTNQTSMYLCASSFVENTEAFFGQGTRLTVV.